Below are 10 T cell receptor beta chains sequenced from a single sample in a study of blood T cell repertoires in COVID-19. Sequencing used immunoSEQ multiplex PCR; TCRdb keeps in-frame clones, though not all of them. The sample has under 450,000 clones; over 75% are singletons. What was sequenced was peripheral blood. All receptors derive from a woman in her 40s with COVID-19, enrolled during active disease.

The rearrangement uses TRBV5-1 and TRBJ2-3; D is possibly TRBD2 (6 bases). CDR1 is SGHRS and CDR2 is YFSETQ in the germline V gene. The CDR3 totals 14 residues. Trimming removed 3 bases from V and 5 bases from J, with 13 bases in between. This CDR3 is CASSSQGGEDTQYF. CDR3 nucleotides: TGCGCCAGCAGCTCCCAAGGAGGGGAAGATACGCAGTATTTT.

The chain uses TRBV2 and TRBJ1-1; D call uncertain. The CDR3 totals 13 residues. Per germline, CDR1 SNHLY and CDR2 FYNNEI. The V gene lost 6 bases and the J gene lost 0 bases, with 8 bases spanning the gap. CDR3: CASRINMNTEAFF. The CDR3 DNA is TGTGCCAGCAGGATTAACATGAACACTGAAGCTTTCTTT.

The V gene is TRBV7-8, the J gene TRBJ2-1, with 10 bases lining up with TRBD2. Trimming at V came to 7 bases and at J to 4 bases, leaving 10 bases not matched to a gene. Germline V gene data show CDR1 as SGHVS and CDR2 as FQNEAQ. This CDR3 is 16 amino acids long. The CDR3 protein is CASIPRRTSGYNEQFF. The CDR3 DNA reads TGTGCCAGCATCCCGAGACGGACTAGCGGATACAATGAGCAGTTCTTC.

Only one count was recorded for this clone. The rearrangement joins TRBV19 to TRBJ2-7, with TRBD1 matching 7 bases. The CDR3 sequence is 13 residues long. Germline CDR1 and CDR2: LNHDA and SQIVND (reference sequence). The trim removed 4 bases at V and 5 bases at J, leaving 5 bases unmatched. The chain's CDR3 is CASSKAGQDEQYF. As DNA, the CDR3 is TGTGCCAGTAGTAAGGCCGGACAGGACGAGCAGTACTTC.

J is TRBJ1-2 and V is TRBV6-2 or TRBV6-3; D may be TRBD1 (6 bases). The CDR3 length is 16 residues. Germline V CDR1 and CDR2: MNHEY, SVGEGT. V shed 0 bases and J shed 3 bases, with 14 bases lying between them. CDR3 in DNA: TGTGCCAGCAGTTACTCGATGGACAGCATCCACTATGGCTACACCTTC. As protein: CASSYSMDSIHYGYTF.

This rearrangement joins TRBV18 to TRBJ1-5; possibly TRBD1 for D (5 bases). This CDR3 contains 15 residues. Germline loops: CDR1 KGHSH, CDR2 LQKENI. Trimming stripped 4 bases from V and 3 bases from J, with 13 bases between. The DNA for the CDR3 is TGTGCCAGCTCACTGCTGAAGGACAACAATCAGCCCCAGCATTTT. This sequence encodes CASSLLKDNNQPQHF.

V and J are TRBV4-3 and TRBJ1-1; D gene uncertain. The CDR3 spans 13 residues. V shed 0 bases and J shed 8 bases, with 10 bases lying between them. CDR1 and CDR2 (germline): LGHNA, YSLEER. The CDR3 DNA reads TGCGCCAGCAGCCAAGATACGGCGGTAGAAGCTTTCTTT. Its translation: CASSQDTAVEAFF.

V and J are TRBV30 and TRBJ2-5; weak D call: TRBD2 (5 bases). Per germline, CDR1 GTSNPN and CDR2 SVGIG (reference sequence). The CDR3 totals 15 residues. The V end lost 3 bases, the J end lost 0 bases, and 14 bases lay between the germline ends. CDR3 in amino acids: CAWSLGGWYQETQYF. CDR3 bases: TGTGCCTGGAGCCTTGGCGGGTGGTACCAAGAGACCCAGTACTTC.

The chain recombines TRBV2 with TRBJ2-3; the match to TRBD1 covers 7 bases. Losses at the gene ends were 4 bases for V and 1 base for J; bases not matched to a gene: 5. Germline CDR1 reads SNHLY; CDR2 reads FYNNEI. The CDR3 loop spans 15 amino acids. This chain's CDR3 is CASSGVGTGTDTQYF. The CDR3 DNA sequence: TGTGCCAGCAGTGGCGTTGGGACAGGCACAGATACGCAGTATTTT. The full variable domain, with the rest looked up from reference TRBV2 and TRBJ2-3, is EPEVTQTPSHQVTQMGQEVILRCVPISNHLYFYWYRQILGQKVEFLVSFYNNEISEKSEIFDDQFSVERPDGSNFTLKIRSTKLEDSAMYFCASSGVGTGTDTQYFGPGTRLTVL.

This clone was counted a single time. This rearrangement joins TRBV7-9 to TRBJ2-3; 10 bases align to TRBD2. Germline CDR1 reads SEHNR; CDR2 reads FQNEAQ (reference sequence). The CDR3 has 17 amino acids. Trimming at V came to 7 bases and at J to 4 bases, leaving 14 bases not matched to a gene. The CDR3 region is CASTQGGLAGVSDTQYF. DNA of the CDR3: TGTGCCAGCACCCAAGGAGGGCTAGCGGGAGTCTCAGATACGCAGTATTTT.